This paragraph covers one T cell receptor (beta chain) sequence. The protocol was immunoSEQ multiplex PCR, while the TCRdb copy is restricted to in-frame clones and leaves out a portion. The sample carries about 220,000 clones, roughly 90% recorded once. These data come from a study of blood T cell repertoires in COVID-19. The CDR3 extends over 16 amino acids. Germline assignment: CDR1 SGHTA and CDR2 FQGTGA. The V gene lost 6 bases and the J gene lost 6 bases, with 22 bases spanning the gap. This chain uses TRBV7-3 with TRBJ2-3; D is possibly TRBD2 (7 bases). Sequencing input: PBMCs or T cells enriched from blood (not recorded which). This TCR was sampled from a woman aged 40 to 50 with acute COVID-19. CDR3 protein: CASRNSAGAPGDTQYF. Written as DNA, the CDR3 is TGTGCCAGCAGAAACTCGGCGGGGGCCCCAGGGGATACGCAGTATTTT.